This T cell receptor beta chain was observed in a study of post-analysis software for immune sequencing data. Study outcomes and limitations: Multiple sclerosis patients showed significantly lower normalized Chao1 diversity than controls did.

This CDR3 has 11 amino acids. V was pared by 7 bases and J by 5 bases, with 11 bases between. Germline V gene data show CDR1 as DFQATT and CDR2 as SNEGSKA (reference sequence). Unique molecular identifiers featured in each of the TCR beta cDNA libraries. Using its own MiXCR run on the PCR reads, TCRdb lists one record per CDR3 protein. The sample records around 150,000 distinct CDR3 sequences, under 40% being singletons. Details on this clonotype: Antigen specificity is unknown.

This chain connects TRBV20-1 to TRBJ2-5, with D possibly being TRBD1 (5 bases). The source material was blood, sampled after autologous hematopoietic stem cell transplantation. This receptor was identified in a girl aged 5-17 years with multiple sclerosis. The CDR3 loop reads CSGGKGETQYF. For the CDR3, the DNA is TGCAGTGGTGGGAAGGGGGAGACCCAGTACTTC.